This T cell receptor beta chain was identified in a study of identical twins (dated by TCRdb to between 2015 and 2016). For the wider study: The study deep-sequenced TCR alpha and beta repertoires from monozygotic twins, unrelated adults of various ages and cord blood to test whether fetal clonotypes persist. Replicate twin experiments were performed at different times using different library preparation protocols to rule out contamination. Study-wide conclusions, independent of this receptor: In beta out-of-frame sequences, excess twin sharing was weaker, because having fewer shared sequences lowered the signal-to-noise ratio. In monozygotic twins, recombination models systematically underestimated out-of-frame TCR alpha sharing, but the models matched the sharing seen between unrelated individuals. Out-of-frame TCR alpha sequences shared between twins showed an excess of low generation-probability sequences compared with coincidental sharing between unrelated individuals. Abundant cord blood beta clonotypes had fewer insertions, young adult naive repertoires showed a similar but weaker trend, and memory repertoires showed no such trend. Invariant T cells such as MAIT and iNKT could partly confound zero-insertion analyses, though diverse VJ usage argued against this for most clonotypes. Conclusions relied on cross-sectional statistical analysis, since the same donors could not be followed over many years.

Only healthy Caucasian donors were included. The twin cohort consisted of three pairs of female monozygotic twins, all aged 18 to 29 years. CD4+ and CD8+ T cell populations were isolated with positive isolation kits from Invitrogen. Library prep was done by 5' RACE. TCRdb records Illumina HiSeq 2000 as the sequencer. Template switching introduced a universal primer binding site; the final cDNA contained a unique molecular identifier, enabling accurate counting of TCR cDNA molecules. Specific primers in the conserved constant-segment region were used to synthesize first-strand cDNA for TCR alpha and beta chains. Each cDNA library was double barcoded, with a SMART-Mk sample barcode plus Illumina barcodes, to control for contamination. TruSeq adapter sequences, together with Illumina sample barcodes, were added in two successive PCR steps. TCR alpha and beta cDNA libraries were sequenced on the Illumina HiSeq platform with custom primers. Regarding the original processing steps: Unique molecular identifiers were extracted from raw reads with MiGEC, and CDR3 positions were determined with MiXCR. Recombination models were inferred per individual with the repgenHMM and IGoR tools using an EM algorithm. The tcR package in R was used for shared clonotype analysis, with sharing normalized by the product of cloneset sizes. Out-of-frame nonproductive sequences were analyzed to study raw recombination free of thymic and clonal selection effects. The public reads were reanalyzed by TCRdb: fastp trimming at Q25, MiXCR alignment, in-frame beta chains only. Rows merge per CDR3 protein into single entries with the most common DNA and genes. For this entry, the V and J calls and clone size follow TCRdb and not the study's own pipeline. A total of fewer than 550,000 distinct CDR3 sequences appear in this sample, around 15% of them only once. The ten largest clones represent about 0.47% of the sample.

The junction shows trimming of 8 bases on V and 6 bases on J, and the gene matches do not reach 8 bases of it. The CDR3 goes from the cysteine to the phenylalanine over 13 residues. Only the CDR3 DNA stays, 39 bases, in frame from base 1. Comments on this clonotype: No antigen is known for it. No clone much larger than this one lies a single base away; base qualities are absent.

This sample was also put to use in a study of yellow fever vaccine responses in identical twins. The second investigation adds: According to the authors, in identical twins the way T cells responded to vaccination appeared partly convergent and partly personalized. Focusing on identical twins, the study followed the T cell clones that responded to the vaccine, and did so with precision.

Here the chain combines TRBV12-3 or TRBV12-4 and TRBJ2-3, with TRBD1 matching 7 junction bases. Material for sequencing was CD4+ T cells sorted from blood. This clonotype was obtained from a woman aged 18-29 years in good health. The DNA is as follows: TGTGCCAGCGGAGACTCGACAGGGGATACGCAGTATTTT. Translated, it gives CASGDSTGDTQYF.